This T cell receptor (beta chain) was recovered during a study of vaccination and CD4 T cells after COVID-19. The Oncomine TCR Beta short-read assay sequenced DNA from cultured CD4+ T cells. TCRdb reprocessed the PCR reads via MiXCR and lists one record per CDR3 protein. Of around 5,900 distinct CDR3 sequences in the sample, 45% to 60% were seen once. Treatment of the sample: roughly 11-day PBMC culture with coronavirus spike peptide pools or control peptides (ViraFEST assay). As to this clonotype: Its antigen is currently unknown.

Germline values: CDR1 DFQATT, CDR2 SNEGSKA (reference sequence). Trimming removed 6 bases at V and 1 base at J, with 9 bases between. The CDR3 extends over 12 amino acids. The sample taken for sequencing was CD4+ T cells from blood, cultured in vitro. The sequence derives from a human donor who had recovered from COVID-19. The V gene is TRBV20-1, the J gene TRBJ1-1; D uncertain. For the CDR3, the DNA is TGCAGTGCCCTACACCCGAACACTGAAGCTTTCTTT. It specifies CSALHPNTEAFF.